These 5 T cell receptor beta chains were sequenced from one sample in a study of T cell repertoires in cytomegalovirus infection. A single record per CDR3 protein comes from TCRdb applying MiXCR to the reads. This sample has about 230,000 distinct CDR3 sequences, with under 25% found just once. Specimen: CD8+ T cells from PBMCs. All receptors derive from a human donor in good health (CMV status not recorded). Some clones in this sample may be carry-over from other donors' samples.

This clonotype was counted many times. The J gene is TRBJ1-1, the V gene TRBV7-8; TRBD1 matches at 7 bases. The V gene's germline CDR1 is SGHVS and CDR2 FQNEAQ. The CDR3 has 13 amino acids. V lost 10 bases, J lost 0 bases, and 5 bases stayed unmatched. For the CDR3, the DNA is TGTGCCATCAGACAGGGTATGAACACTGAAGCTTTCTTT. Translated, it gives CAIRQGMNTEAFF.

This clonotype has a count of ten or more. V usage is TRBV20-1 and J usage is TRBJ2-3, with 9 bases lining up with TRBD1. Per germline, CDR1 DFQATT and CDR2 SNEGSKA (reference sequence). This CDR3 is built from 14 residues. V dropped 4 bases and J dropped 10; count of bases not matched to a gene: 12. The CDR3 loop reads CSATDRGNIGPQYF. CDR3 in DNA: TGCAGTGCTACGGACAGGGGAAACATCGGGCCGCAGTATTTT.

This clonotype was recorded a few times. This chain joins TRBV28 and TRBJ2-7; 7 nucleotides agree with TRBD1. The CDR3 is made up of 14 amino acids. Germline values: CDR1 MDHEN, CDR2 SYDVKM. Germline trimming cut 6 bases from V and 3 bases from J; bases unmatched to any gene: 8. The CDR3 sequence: CASRNWAGGYEQYF. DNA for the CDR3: TGTGCCAGCAGAAATTGGGCAGGGGGCTACGAGCAGTACTTC.

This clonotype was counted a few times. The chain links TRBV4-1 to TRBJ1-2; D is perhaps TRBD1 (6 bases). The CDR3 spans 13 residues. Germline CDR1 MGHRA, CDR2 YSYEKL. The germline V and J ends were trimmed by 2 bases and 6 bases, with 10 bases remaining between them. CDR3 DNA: TGCGCCAGCAGCCAACAGGGGTCCGATGGCTACACCTTC. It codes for CASSQQGSDGYTF.

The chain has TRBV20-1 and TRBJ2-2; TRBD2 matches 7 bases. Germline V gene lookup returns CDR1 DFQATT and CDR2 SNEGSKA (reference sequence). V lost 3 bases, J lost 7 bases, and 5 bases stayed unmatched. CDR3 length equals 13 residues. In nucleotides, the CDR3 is TGCAGTGCTAGTCGGGGGGTCGTCGGGGAGCTGTTTTTT. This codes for CSASRGVVGELFF.